A single sample is the source of the 28 T cell receptor beta chains below, sequenced in a study of shared clonotypes between healthy human individuals. Sequencing used immunoSEQ multiplex PCR; TCRdb keeps in-frame clones, though not all of them. The repertoire holds about 470,000 clones, with 70% to 80% as singletons. The material sequenced was PBMCs. These receptors were collected from a woman aged 40 to 50 in good health. Some clones in this sample may be carry-over from other donors' samples.

The chain links TRBV29-1 to TRBJ2-7; 9 bases match TRBD1. Germline V gene sequence: CDR1 SQVTM, CDR2 ANQGSEA. Losses at the gene ends were 6 bases for V and 1 base for J; bases not matched to a gene: 7. The CDR3 is made up of 14 amino acids. The CDR3 here is CSVYDRGKSYEQYF. The CDR3 DNA follows: TGCAGCGTATACGACAGGGGGAAATCCTACGAGCAGTACTTC.

The rearrangement links TRBV28 to TRBJ1-1, with D unresolved. V lost 6 bases, J lost 1 base, and 9 bases lay in between. The CDR3 covers 13 residues. CDR1 is MDHEN, CDR2 SYDVKM, per germline. This CDR3 reads CASSPYTNTEAFF. In DNA form, the CDR3 reads TGTGCCAGCAGCCCCTATACGAACACTGAAGCTTTCTTT. The variable domain in full, completed from reference TRBV28 and TRBJ1-1, reads DVKVTQSSRYLVKRTGEKVFLECVQDMDHENMFWYRQDPGLGLRLIYFSYDVKMKEKGDIPEGYSVSREKKERFSLILESASTNQTSMYLCASSPYTNTEAFFGQGTRLTVV.

This chain uses TRBV28 with TRBJ1-4; the D gene is possibly TRBD1 (6 bases). The length of the CDR3 is 17 residues. Germline lookup yields CDR1 MDHEN and CDR2 SYDVKM. Trimming shortened V by 4 bases and J by 5 bases, and 20 bases separated the two germline ends. The CDR3, as DNA: TGTGCCAGCAGTTCGGGAGGAGGTCAGGGGAAGAATGAAAAACTGTTTTTT. Its protein is CASSSGGGQGKNEKLFF.

The chain employs TRBV14 and TRBJ1-1; no definite D call. V was shortened by 2 bases and J by 1 base, with 5 bases between the two germline ends. The CDR3 totals 13 residues. CDR1 is SGHDN, CDR2 FVKESK, per germline. CDR3 nucleotides: TGTGCCAGCAGCCAACTACAGAACACTGAAGCTTTCTTT. Its translation: CASSQLQNTEAFF.

This clone was counted only a few times. The rearrangement joins TRBV28 to TRBJ2-2, with D uncertain. In germline, CDR1 is MDHEN, CDR2 SYDVKM. V was cut by 5 bases and J by 7 bases, with 11 bases left in between. This CDR3 region has 13 residues. In DNA, the CDR3 is TGTGCCAGCAGTACTGGACCGTACGGGGAGCTGTTTTTT. This translates into CASSTGPYGELFF.

The chain uses TRBV4-2 and TRBJ2-1; the match to TRBD2 covers 11 bases. The V gene's germline CDR1 is LGHNA and CDR2 YNFKEQ. J gave up 6 bases and V 3 bases, and 22 bases lay outside the gene matches. CDR3 length equals 21 residues. The chain's CDR3 is CASSHEVGSGRAGASINEQFF. The CDR3, as DNA: TGTGCCAGCAGCCACGAAGTTGGTAGCGGGAGGGCGGGGGCCTCGATCAATGAGCAGTTCTTC.

The V and J genes are TRBV29-1 and TRBJ2-3, with D unresolved. Germline V gene lookup returns CDR1 SQVTM and CDR2 ANQGSEA. The V and J ends lost 3 bases and 2 bases respectively, with 15 bases between them. This CDR3 has 15 amino acids. The CDR3 protein is CSVEGTLVDTDTQYF. CDR3 nucleotides: TGCAGCGTTGAGGGAACCTTAGTAGACACAGATACGCAGTATTTT.

This chain uses TRBV4-2 with TRBJ2-5; TRBD1 matches at 7 bases. The V gene's germline CDR1 is LGHNA and CDR2 YNFKEQ. V lost 0 bases, J lost 2 bases, and 3 bases stayed unmatched. The CDR3 contains 15 residues. Here the CDR3 reads CASSQDRGLQETQYF. The CDR3 DNA is TGTGCCAGCAGCCAAGACAGGGGGTTACAAGAGACCCAGTACTTC.

The chain is built from TRBV7-9 and TRBJ1-1; D might be TRBD1 (6 bases). CDR1 SEHNR and CDR2 FQNEAQ come from the germline V gene (reference sequence). This CDR3 is built from 15 residues. V was cut by 4 bases and J by 1 base, with 13 bases left in between. CDR3 DNA sequence: TGTGCCAGCAGCTCTCGGACAGCGGGGAACACTGAAGCTTTCTTT. It translates to CASSSRTAGNTEAFF.

This chain uses TRBV27 with TRBJ1-5; D gene ambiguous. Germline CDR1 is MNHEY and CDR2 is SMNVEV (reference sequence). Trimming took off 4 bases at V and 4 bases at J, with 5 bases between the two ends. The CDR3 has 12 amino acids. Here the CDR3 reads CASSSLNQPQHF. CDR3 nucleotides: TGTGCCAGCAGTTCACTAAATCAGCCCCAGCATTTT.

The chain recombines TRBV13 with TRBJ2-1, with 12 bases fitting TRBD2. V dropped 8 bases and J dropped 5; count of bases not matched to a gene: 1. In germline, CDR1 is PRHDT, CDR2 FYEKMQ (reference sequence). The CDR3 runs to 13 residues. The CDR3 region has the DNA TGTGCCAGCCTAGCGGGAGGGGACAATGAGCAGTTCTTC. This translates into CASLAGGDNEQFF.

The genes are TRBV11-2 and TRBJ2-1; TRBD2 agrees at 10 bases. This CDR3 region has 14 residues. Trimming cost V 5 bases and J 7 bases; bases outside gene matches: 5. CDR1 is SGHAT and CDR2 is FQNNGV in the germline V gene. The chain's CDR3 is CASSTGLAVNEQFF. The CDR3 nucleotides read TGTGCCAGCAGCACCGGACTAGCGGTGAATGAGCAGTTCTTC.

The rearrangement uses TRBV10-3 and TRBJ2-3; D remains ambiguous. The CDR3 consists of 15 residues. V lost 8 bases and J lost 0, with 15 bases in between. Germline CDR1 reads ENHRY; CDR2 reads SYGVKD. The CDR3 DNA reads as TGTGCCATCGGGGAATTTGCAGCTAGCACAGATACGCAGTATTTT. Its translation is CAIGEFAASTDTQYF.

The chain is built from TRBV9 and TRBJ1-1, with 7 bases that match TRBD1. Germline loops: CDR1 SGDLS, CDR2 YYNGEE. V gave up 4 bases and J gave up 3 bases; unmatched junction bases: 3. The CDR3 runs to 13 residues. CDR3 coding DNA: TGTGCCAGCAGCCAAGGGACAGACACTGAAGCTTTCTTT. Translated, it gives CASSQGTDTEAFF. The full variable domain, rest sourced from reference TRBV9 and TRBJ1-1, is DSGVTQTPKHLITATGQRVTLRCSPRSGDLSVYWYQQSLDQGLQFLIQYYNGEERAKGNILERFSAQQFPDLHSELNLSSLELGDSALYFCASSQGTDTEAFFGQGTRLTVV.

The CDR3 nucleotides read TGTGCCACGGGACAGGGGTCCTACGAGCAGTACTTC. Translating it yields CATGQGSYEQYF. The chain couples TRBV14 to TRBJ2-7; 10 nucleotides match TRBD1. The V gene end was trimmed by 10 bases and the J gene end by 1 base; junction bases not matched to a gene: 1. The CDR3 loop spans 12 amino acids. Germline V gene sequence: CDR1 SGHDN, CDR2 FVKESK.

This rearrangement joins TRBV30 to TRBJ1-3; D perhaps matches TRBD1 (5 bases). Per germline, CDR1 GTSNPN and CDR2 SVGIG (reference sequence). CDR3 size: 15 residues. Trimming shortened V by 0 bases and J by 4 bases, and 13 bases separated the two germline ends. CDR3 in amino acids: CAWSVQAGPGNTIYF. In DNA, the CDR3 is TGTGCCTGGAGTGTACAGGCAGGGCCCGGAAACACCATATATTTT.

The chain employs TRBV7-3 and TRBJ2-1; D might be TRBD1 or TRBD2, each matching 5 bases. The germline V gene encodes CDR1 SGHTA and CDR2 FQGTGA. CDR3 length equals 14 residues. V shed 4 bases and J shed 6 bases, with 13 bases lying between them. The CDR3 region has the DNA TGTGCCAGCAGCTCCCGGGACCCTTCCAATGAGCAGTTCTTC. It yields the protein CASSSRDPSNEQFF.

The chain couples TRBV5-1 to TRBJ1-3; D is ambiguous. The V end was cut by 4 bases, the J end by 2 bases, with 13 bases between. Germline V gene data show CDR1 as SGHRS and CDR2 as YFSETQ. The CDR3 is made up of 15 amino acids. DNA of the CDR3: TGCGCCAGCAGCCTCTTTGGCGGGGCTGGAAACACCATATATTTT. As protein: CASSLFGGAGNTIYF.

There are a few counts of this clone. This CDR3 reads CASSQGLAGGSQETQYF. The CDR3 DNA follows: TGCGCCAGCAGCCAAGGACTAGCGGGAGGATCCCAAGAGACCCAGTACTTC. This chain uses TRBV4-1 with TRBJ2-5; 13 positions agree with TRBD2. V dropped 1 base and J dropped 1; count of bases not matched to a gene: 3. The CDR3 covers 17 residues. Per the germline V gene, CDR1 is MGHRA and CDR2 is YSYEKL.

The sample holds a few counts of this clone. The rearrangement links TRBV19 to TRBJ2-7; D not resolved. The CDR3 is made up of 13 amino acids. In germline, CDR1 is LNHDA, CDR2 SQIVND (reference sequence). V dropped 6 bases and J dropped 0 bases, with 9 bases sitting between them. Here the CDR3 DNA reads TGTGCCAGTAGCTGGGGATACTCCTACGAGCAGTACTTC. Translation: CASSWGYSYEQYF.

This clone was counted ten times or more. This rearrangement joins TRBV14 to TRBJ1-2; D possibly corresponds to TRBD1 (6 bases). CDR1 SGHDN and CDR2 FVKESK come from the germline V gene. The ends were cut back, 5 bases at V and 3 bases at J, with 22 bases in the middle. This CDR3 is built from 17 residues. The CDR3 DNA reads TGTGCCAGCAGCTACATCCTAGACAGGTGGGGATACTATGGCTACACCTTC. It is translated as CASSYILDRWGYYGYTF.

The J gene is TRBJ1-5, the V gene TRBV19; 7 bases match TRBD1. Trimming at V came to 7 bases and at J to 0 bases, leaving 12 bases not matched to a gene. There are 17 residues in the CDR3. Germline V gives CDR1 LNHDA, CDR2 SQIVND (reference sequence). The CDR3 nucleotides read TGTGCCAGTAAAAACCGACAGGGTGCCTCTAGCAATCAGCCCCAGCATTTT. It translates to CASKNRQGASSNQPQHF.

This clone appeared once. The chain employs TRBV7-2 and TRBJ2-1, with D possibly matching TRBD2 (7 bases). Trimming pared 5 bases from V and 7 bases from J, leaving 18 bases between. CDR1 SGHTA and CDR2 FQGNSA come from the germline V gene. The CDR3 extends over 15 amino acids. CDR3 DNA: TGTGCCAGCAGCCGAGTCGAGGGGGGGTGGAATGAGCAGTTCTTC. This encodes CASSRVEGGWNEQFF.

The chain links TRBV18 to TRBJ2-1; D is ambiguous. Between the trimmed V and J ends, which lost 3 bases and 5 bases, there was a span of 5 bases. Germline V gives CDR1 KGHSH, CDR2 LQKENI. The CDR3 runs to 12 residues. In DNA, the CDR3 is TGTGCCAGCTCACCTAAGGACAATGAGCAGTTCTTC. This sequence encodes CASSPKDNEQFF.

This clone was recorded only once. V and J are TRBV6-5 and TRBJ1-1, with D tentatively TRBD1 (5 bases). The CDR3 has 15 amino acids. Germline V gene data show CDR1 as MNHEY and CDR2 as SVGAGI. The V gene lost 5 bases and the J gene lost 4 bases, with 17 bases spanning the gap. The CDR3 reads CASSPPLTGATEAFF. CDR3 coding DNA: TGTGCCAGCAGTCCCCCTTTAACAGGAGCCACTGAAGCTTTCTTT.

This clone was seen a few times. The V and J genes are TRBV20-1 and TRBJ1-1, with D unclear. The CDR3 length is 11 residues. The V gene's germline CDR1 is DFQATT and CDR2 SNEGSKA (reference sequence). V lost 6 bases, J lost 2 bases, and 7 bases lay in between. Here the CDR3 reads CSANANTEAFF. DNA for the CDR3: TGCAGTGCCAACGCCAACACTGAAGCTTTCTTT.

A single count supports this clone. The chain joins TRBV30 to TRBJ1-2, with D unresolved. Germline CDR1 and CDR2: GTSNPN and SVGIG (reference sequence). V lost 5 bases and J 5 bases, leaving 12 bases between the germline ends. The CDR3 consists of 12 residues. CDR3 sequence: CAWEPLGYGYTF. CDR3 nucleotides: TGTGCCTGGGAGCCCCTGGGGTATGGCTACACCTTC.

As concerns this clone: A far larger clone is one base from this, pointing to a likely read error. The J gene is TRBJ2-1, the V gene TRBV7-3, with TRBD1 identical over 9 bases. Germline V gene lookup returns CDR1 SGHTA and CDR2 FQGTGA. Germline trimming cut 5 bases from V and 4 bases from J; bases unmatched to any gene: 6. The CDR3 covers 15 residues. The CDR3 sequence is CASSARDRVYNEQFF. The CDR3 coding sequence is TGTGCCAGCAGCGCCCGGGACAGGGTGTACAATGAGCAGTTCTTC.